Listed below are T cell receptor beta chains from one sample, sequenced in a study of CD8 T cells in Susac syndrome. TCRdb re-analysed the immunoSEQ multiplex PCR reads in MiXCR, keeping a single row per CDR3 protein. The sample lists about 150,000 distinct CDR3 sequences, around 95% occurring once. Material: CD8+ T cells from PBMCs. These receptors were collected from a human donor with multiple sclerosis. CDR3s include the opening cysteine and the closing phenylalanine or tryptophan. D genes are given only for firm matches. Rows give clone size only sometimes, using once, few, many, or a class for an expanded clone.

abundance	d_gene	j_gene	v_gene	CDR3nt	CDR3aa
NA	TRBD1	TRBJ2-1	TRBV6-6	TGTGCCAGCAGTTTACAGGGGACGACCTACAATGAGCAGTTCTTC	CASSLQGTTYNEQFF
NA	NA	TRBJ2-1	TRBV3-1	TGTGCCAGCAGCCAATTCCTAGACAGGCGAGGGGTTTACAATGAGCAGTTCTTC	CASSQFLDRRGVYNEQFF
NA	NA	TRBJ2-3	TRBV6-5	TGTGCCAGCAGTTACTCGGCCAGGCCGACCACAGATACGCAGTATTTT	CASSYSARPTTDTQYF
NA	TRBD1	TRBJ2-5	TRBV12-3/TRBV12-4	TGTGCCAGCAGTTTAATCGGGACAGCTGGAGAGACCCAGTACTTC	CASSLIGTAGETQYF
NA	TRBD1	TRBJ1-1	TRBV7-9	TGTGCCAGCAGCTTCTTACAGGGGGGGAACACTGAAGCTTTCTTT	CASSFLQGGNTEAFF
once	NA	TRBJ1-2	TRBV7-8	TGTGCCAGCAGCTTGACCGCAAAAGCTAACTATGGCTACACCTTC	CASSLTAKANYGYTF
NA	NA	TRBJ1-2	TRBV30	TGTGCCTGGGGCCGGGACTTATATGGCTACACCTTC	CAWGRDLYGYTF
NA	NA	TRBJ2-3	TRBV2	TGTGCCAGCAGTGCGGCGTCTAGCACAGATACGCAGTATTTT	CASSAASSTDTQYF
NA	NA	TRBJ2-3	TRBV7-9	TGTGCCAGCACCGGATCTTGGAGTGCAGATACGCAGTATTTT	CASTGSWSADTQYF
NA	NA	TRBJ2-2	TRBV29-1	TGCACTATTGCCCTACAGAACACCGGGGAGCTGTTTTTT	CTIALQNTGELFF
once	NA	TRBJ2-7	TRBV20-1	TGCAGTGCCAACAGAGCTTACGAGCAGTACTTC	CSANRAYEQYF
NA	NA	TRBJ1-2	TRBV29-1	TGCAGCGTTGCCCCACAGGGCGACTATGGCTACACCTTC	CSVAPQGDYGYTF
NA	NA	TRBJ1-4	TRBV27	TGTGCCAGCAGTTTATCGTTCCAGGTTAATGAAAAACTGTTTTTT	CASSLSFQVNEKLFF
NA	NA	TRBJ2-1	TRBV13	TGTGCCAGCAGCTTAGGCGCCCTCAGGGAGATGAGTAATGAGCAGTTCTTC	CASSLGALREMSNEQFF
few	TRBD1	TRBJ2-7	TRBV7-3	TGTGCCAGCAGTCTTGACAGGGGTTACGAGCAGTACTTC	CASSLDRGYEQYF
once	TRBD1	TRBJ2-1	TRBV25-1	TGTGCCAGCAGTGGGAGGACAGGGGCCAATCCCAGCTCCTACAATGAGCAGTTCTTC	CASSGRTGANPSSYNEQFF
NA	TRBD1	TRBJ1-2	TRBV12-3/TRBV12-4	TGTGCCAGCAGTCCGACAGGGTATGGCTACACCTTC	CASSPTGYGYTF
NA	NA	TRBJ1-1	TRBV15	TGTGCCACCAGCAGAGAAGGGGACATCAAGACTGAAGCTTTCTTT	CATSREGDIKTEAFF
NA	NA	TRBJ2-7	TRBV30	TGTGCCTGGTCGGGGATAGGGGGGGACGAGCAGTACTTC	CAWSGIGGDEQYF
NA	NA	TRBJ2-2	TRBV15	TGTGCCACCAGCCGCGACAGAACTTACACCGGGGAGCTGTTTTTT	CATSRDRTYTGELFF
NA	TRBD1	TRBJ2-2	TRBV6-5	TGTGCCAGCAGTCCCGGGACAGGGAACACCGGGGAGCTGTTTTTT	CASSPGTGNTGELFF
NA	NA	TRBJ1-2	TRBV29-1	TGCAGCGTTGATTCGGATGATGGCTACACCTTC	CSVDSDDGYTF
NA	NA	TRBJ2-1	TRBV20-1	TGCAGTGCTAGAGGGCAGGGTTACTCCTACAATGAGCAGTTCTTC	CSARGQGYSYNEQFF
NA	NA	TRBJ1-1	TRBV30	TGTGCCCGATCCAACACGGTGAACACTGAAGCTTTCTTT	CARSNTVNTEAFF
NA	NA	TRBJ1-1	TRBV20-1	TGCAGTGCTAGGGCCTTGGGGGTGGACACTGAAGCTTTCTTT	CSARALGVDTEAFF
few	TRBD1	TRBJ2-7	TRBV30	TGTGCCTGGACCTGGGACAGAGGGGACGAGCAGTACTTC	CAWTWDRGDEQYF
NA	NA	TRBJ1-2	TRBV20-1	TGCAGTGCTAGAGATGGGGCCGGGAGAAGCTTC	CSARDGAGRSF
NA	NA	TRBJ2-7	TRBV12-5	TGTGCTAGTGGTTTGTCTTTAACGGGAATTTACGAGCAGTACTTC	CASGLSLTGIYEQYF
NA	NA	TRBJ2-3	TRBV3-1	TGTGCCAGCAGCCAAGATCCAGGGGGGGATACGCAGTATTTT	CASSQDPGGDTQYF
NA	NA	TRBJ2-5	TRBV7-9	TGTGCCAGCAGCCCCGGGTGGGGAGAAGAGACCCAGTACTTC	CASSPGWGEETQYF
NA	TRBD2	TRBJ2-3	TRBV15	TGTGCCACCAGCAGCTCCTCTAGCGGAGCAGATACGCAGTATTTT	CATSSSSSGADTQYF
NA	NA	TRBJ2-1	TRBV27	TGTGCCAGCAGTGTCCCGGGACATCTCTACAATGAGCAGTTCTTC	CASSVPGHLYNEQFF
NA	NA	TRBJ2-7	TRBV13	TGTGCCAGCAGCCTGACAGTAAGCGGTTTCCCCTACGAGCAGTACTTC	CASSLTVSGFPYEQYF
NA	NA	TRBJ1-2	TRBV23-1	TGCGCCAGCAGTCAATCTTACACGGGCCGAAACTATGGCTACACCTTC	CASSQSYTGRNYGYTF
NA	NA	TRBJ1-1	TRBV29-1	TGCAGCGTTTCGCCACTCATGAACACTGAAGCTTTCTTT	CSVSPLMNTEAFF
once	NA	TRBJ1-2	TRBV30	TGTGCCTGGAGTGTCTCGGGACCTTATGGCTACACCTTC	CAWSVSGPYGYTF
NA	NA	TRBJ1-5	TRBV5-4	TGTGCCAGCAGGATACAGGGTAGCAATCAGCCCCAGCATTTT	CASRIQGSNQPQHF
NA	NA	TRBJ1-2	TRBV14	TGTGCCAGCAGCCAAGGGTTGGCAGGGCCCCGTGGCTACACCTTC	CASSQGLAGPRGYTF
NA	TRBD1	TRBJ1-2	TRBV29-1	TGCAGCGTTGAGGACCACAGGGGGTTTGGCTATGGCTACACCTTC	CSVEDHRGFGYGYTF
NA	TRBD1	TRBJ2-6	TRBV15	TGTGCCACCAGCCCAGAGGGGCCGGGACAGGGTTCGCTCGGGGCCAACGTCCTGACTTTC	CATSPEGPGQGSLGANVLTF
once	TRBD2	TRBJ2-1	TRBV6-1	TGTGCCAGCAGCCGGACTAGCGGGGGATCCTACAATGAGCAGTTCTTC	CASSRTSGGSYNEQFF
NA	NA	TRBJ2-5	TRBV2	TGTGCCAGCAGTGAAGGCAGATGGGAGACCCAGTACTTC	CASSEGRWETQYF
once	NA	TRBJ2-3	TRBV6-1	TGTGCCAGCAGTGAATATCAGATCCTTACAGATACGCAGTATTTT	CASSEYQILTDTQYF
NA	TRBD1	TRBJ1-2	TRBV13	TGTGCCAGCAGCCCTCAGGGGGCGGCTGGCTACACCTTC	CASSPQGAAGYTF
once	NA	TRBJ1-5	TRBV20-1	TGCAGTGCTAGAGATGTCCTACCTCCCCAGCATTTT	CSARDVLPPQHF
NA	NA	TRBJ1-3	TRBV20-1	TGCAGTGCTTCTGGACATTCTGGAAACACCATATATTTT	CSASGHSGNTIYF
NA	NA	TRBJ1-2	TRBV6-5	TGTGCCAGCAGTTACAGGGGACTTAACTATGGCTACACCTTC	CASSYRGLNYGYTF
NA	NA	TRBJ2-1	TRBV25-1	TGTGCCAGCAGTGAAATGAACTCGCCTGAGCAGTTCTTC	CASSEMNSPEQFF
NA	NA	TRBJ1-1	TRBV9	TGTGCCAGCAGCGTATCTTACAGGACTGAAGCTTTCTTT	CASSVSYRTEAFF
NA	NA	TRBJ2-5	TRBV3-1	TGTGCCAGCAGCCAAGAAGGTTGGGCGGGGCAAGAGACCCAGTACTTC	CASSQEGWAGQETQYF
NA	TRBD2	TRBJ2-1	TRBV7-3	TGTGCCAGCAGCTTATTGGGCGGGCGGGGGATCTACAATGAGCAGTTCTTC	CASSLLGGRGIYNEQFF
few	NA	TRBJ1-1	TRBV6-6	TGTGCCAGCAGTTATGGTACTGAAGCTTTCTTT	CASSYGTEAFF
NA	NA	TRBJ1-2	TRBV5-6	TGTGCCAGCAGCATCGACAGCGAGGGGTATGGCTACACCTTC	CASSIDSEGYGYTF
NA	NA	TRBJ1-1	TRBV7-9	TGTGCCAGCAGCTTAGTGGGTAGGGACACTGAAGCTTTCTTT	CASSLVGRDTEAFF
NA	NA	TRBJ2-7	TRBV25-1	TGTGCCACCCAATCCCCGGGATTCTCCTACGAGCAGTACTTC	CATQSPGFSYEQYF
NA	NA	TRBJ2-3	TRBV11-2	TGTGCCAGCAGCCAACCGGGACTCACAGCAGATACGCAGTATTTT	CASSQPGLTADTQYF
NA	NA	TRBJ2-7	TRBV20-1	TGCAGTGCTAGTGACCCCCGGGGCGACGCCTACGAGCAGTACTTC	CSASDPRGDAYEQYF
NA	NA	TRBJ2-3	TRBV23-1	TGCGCCAGCAGGACTAGCACAGATACGCAGTATTTT	CASRTSTDTQYF
NA	NA	TRBJ2-1	TRBV4-2	TGTGCCAGCAGCCAAGTGGGGGGCCCGCAGTTCTTC	CASSQVGGPQFF
NA	TRBD1	TRBJ2-1	TRBV29-1	TGCAGCGTTGATGAGACAGGGGTCTCCTACAATGAGCAGTTCTTC	CSVDETGVSYNEQFF